This T cell receptor (beta chain) appears in the sequencing data of a study of control samples from healthy donors and cancer patients. Per the germline V gene, CDR1 is MNHEY and CDR2 is SMNVEV (reference sequence). The CDR3 runs to 16 residues. Trimming took 7 bases from V and 5 from J; bases not matched to a gene: 9. Assay used: immunoSEQ multiplex PCR; TCRdb lists only in-frame clones, some missing. This sample yields about 110,000 clones, of which approximately 84% are seen a single time; 6% to 8% belongs to the top ten. The gene calls are TRBV27 and TRBJ2-1; 12 bases are a match to TRBD2. The receptor was isolated from a young man in good health. The sample consisted of blood. In nucleotides, the CDR3 is TGTGCCAGCAACTTACTAGCGGGGGGACCTAACAATGAGCAGTTCTTC. It translates to CASNLLAGGPNNEQFF.